The rows below give T cell receptor beta chains drawn from one sample of a study of technical replicates of blood from several donors. Only in-frame clones appear in the TCRdb table, and some are missing; sequencing was by immunoSEQ multiplex PCR. The sample has about 80,000 clones; nearly 98% are singletons. Sequenced input: T cells isolated from PBMCs. These receptors all come from a human donor in good health. The CDR3 runs from the conserved cysteine through the conserved F or W. A D gene is named only where the DNA matches it firmly. Size tells how often a clone was seen (once, few, many) or the class of an expanded clone, and some rows leave it out.

J gene,V gene,D gene,clone size,CDR3 protein,CDR3 DNA
TRBJ2-4,TRBV11-3,-,-,CASSPGWVGKNIQYF,TGTGCCAGCAGCCCAGGCTGGGTTGGTAAAAACATTCAGTACTTC
TRBJ1-2,TRBV5-6,-,once,CASSFLQGSGYTF,TGTGCCAGCAGCTTTTTACAGGGTAGCGGCTACACCTTC
TRBJ2-7,TRBV6-5,-,-,CASSYSEQTYEQYF,TGTGCCAGCAGTTACTCGGAACAGACCTACGAGCAGTACTTC
TRBJ2-1,TRBV5-5,TRBD2,-,CASSHLERTSGGVYNEQFF,TGTGCCAGCAGCCACCTCGAACGGACTAGCGGGGGGGTTTACAATGAGCAGTTCTTC
TRBJ2-1,TRBV7-2,-,once,CASSSPPVHEQFF,TGTGCCAGCAGCTCCCCCCCAGTCCATGAGCAGTTCTTC
TRBJ2-6,TRBV23-1,TRBD1,-,CASRQGARESGANVLTF,TGCGCCAGCAGACAGGGGGCGCGGGAGTCCGGGGCCAACGTCCTGACTTTC
TRBJ1-1,TRBV10-3,-,-,CAIRSVRGNTEAFF,TGTGCCATCAGAAGCGTTCGGGGGAACACTGAAGCTTTCTTT
TRBJ2-1,TRBV6-5,-,-,CASSYSSFRYNEQFF,TGTGCCAGCAGTTACTCATCTTTCAGATACAATGAGCAGTTCTTC
TRBJ2-2,TRBV4-1,-,-,CASSQSGGELFF,TGCGCCAGCAGCCAATCAGGGGGGGAGCTGTTTTTT
TRBJ1-5,TRBV9,TRBD1,-,CASSVSGGNQPQHF,TGTGCCAGCAGCGTATCAGGGGGGAATCAGCCCCAGCATTTT
TRBJ2-1,TRBV13,-,-,CASSLRGSVSYNEQFF,TGTGCCAGCAGCTTACGAGGGTCCGTATCCTACAATGAGCAGTTCTTC